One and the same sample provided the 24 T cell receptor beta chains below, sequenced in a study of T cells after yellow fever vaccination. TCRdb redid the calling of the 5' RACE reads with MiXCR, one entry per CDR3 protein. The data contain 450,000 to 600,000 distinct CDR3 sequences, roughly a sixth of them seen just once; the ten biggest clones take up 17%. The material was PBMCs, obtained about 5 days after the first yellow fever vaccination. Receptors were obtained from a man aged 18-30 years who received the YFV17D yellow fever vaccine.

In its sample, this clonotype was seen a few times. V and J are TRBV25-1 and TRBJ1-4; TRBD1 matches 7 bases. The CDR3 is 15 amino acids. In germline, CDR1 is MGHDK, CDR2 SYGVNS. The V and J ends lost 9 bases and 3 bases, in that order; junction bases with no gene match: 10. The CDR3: CASGSAGTANEKLFF. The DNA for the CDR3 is TGTGCCAGTGGATCGGCCGGGACAGCTAATGAAAAACTGTTTTTT.

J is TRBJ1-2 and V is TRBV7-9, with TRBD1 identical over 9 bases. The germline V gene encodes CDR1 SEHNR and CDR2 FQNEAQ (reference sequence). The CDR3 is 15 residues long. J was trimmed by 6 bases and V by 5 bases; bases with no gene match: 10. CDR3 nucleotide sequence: TGTGCCAGCAGCACAGGACAGGGGATTACTCATGGCTACACCTTC. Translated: CASSTGQGITHGYTF.

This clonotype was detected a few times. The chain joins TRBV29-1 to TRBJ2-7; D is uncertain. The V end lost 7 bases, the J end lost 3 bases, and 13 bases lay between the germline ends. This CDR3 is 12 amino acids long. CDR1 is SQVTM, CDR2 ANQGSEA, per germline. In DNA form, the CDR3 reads TGCAGCGGGGTTTTCGGAGTCTACGAGCAGTACTTC. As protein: CSGVFGVYEQYF.

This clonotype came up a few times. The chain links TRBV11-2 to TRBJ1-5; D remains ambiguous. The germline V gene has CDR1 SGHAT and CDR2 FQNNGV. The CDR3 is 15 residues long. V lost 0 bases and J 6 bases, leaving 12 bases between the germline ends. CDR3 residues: CASSLEAGSAQPQHF. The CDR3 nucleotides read TGTGCCAGCAGCTTAGAGGCAGGATCTGCTCAGCCCCAGCATTTT.

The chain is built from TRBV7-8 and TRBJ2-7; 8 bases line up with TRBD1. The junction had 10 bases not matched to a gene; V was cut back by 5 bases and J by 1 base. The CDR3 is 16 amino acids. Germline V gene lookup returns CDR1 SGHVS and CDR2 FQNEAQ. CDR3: CASSHTGTGVSYEQYV. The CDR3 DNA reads TGTGCCAGCAGCCATACCGGGACAGGTGTGTCCTACGAGCAGTACGTC.

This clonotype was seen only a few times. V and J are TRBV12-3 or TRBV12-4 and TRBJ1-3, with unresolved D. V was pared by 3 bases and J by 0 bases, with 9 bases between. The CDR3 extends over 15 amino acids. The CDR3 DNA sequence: TGTGCCAGCAGTTTCGGAAGTAGCTCTGGAAACACCATATATTTT. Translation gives CASSFGSSSGNTIYF.

CDR3 in amino acids: CASSRTGGEEKLFF. As DNA, the CDR3 is TGTGCCAGCAGCCGAACCGGGGGGGAGGAAAAACTGTTTTTT. The chain employs TRBV7-8 and TRBJ1-4; possibly TRBD1 for D (5 bases). V lost 5 bases to trimming and J lost 8 bases, with 15 bases between them. This CDR3 has 14 residues. The germline CDR1 and CDR2 sequences are SGHVS and FQNEAQ.

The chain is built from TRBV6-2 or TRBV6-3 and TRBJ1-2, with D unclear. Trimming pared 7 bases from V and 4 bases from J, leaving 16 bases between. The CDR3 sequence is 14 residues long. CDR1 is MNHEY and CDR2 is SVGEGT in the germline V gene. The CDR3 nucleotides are TGTGCCAGCAAAGCAGCGGGAAGTCGCTATGGCTACACCTTC. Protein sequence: CASKAAGSRYGYTF.

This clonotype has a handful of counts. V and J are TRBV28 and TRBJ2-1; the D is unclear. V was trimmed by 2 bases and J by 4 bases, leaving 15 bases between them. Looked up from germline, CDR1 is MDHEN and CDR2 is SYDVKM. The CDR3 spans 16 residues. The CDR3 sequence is CASSLGELVGYNEQFF. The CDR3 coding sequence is TGTGCCAGCAGTTTAGGGGAACTTGTTGGGTACAATGAGCAGTTCTTC.

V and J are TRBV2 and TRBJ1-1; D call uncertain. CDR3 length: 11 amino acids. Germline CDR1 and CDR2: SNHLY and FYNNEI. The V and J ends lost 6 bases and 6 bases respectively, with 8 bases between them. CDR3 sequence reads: CASRAPSEAFF. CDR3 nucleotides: TGTGCCAGCAGGGCCCCCTCTGAAGCTTTCTTT.

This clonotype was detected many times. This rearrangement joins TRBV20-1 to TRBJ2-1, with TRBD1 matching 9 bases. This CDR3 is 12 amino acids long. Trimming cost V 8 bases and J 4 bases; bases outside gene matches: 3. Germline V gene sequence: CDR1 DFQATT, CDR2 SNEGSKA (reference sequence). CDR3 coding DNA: TGCAGTCGGACAGGGGTATACAATGAGCAGTTCTTC. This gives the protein CSRTGVYNEQFF.

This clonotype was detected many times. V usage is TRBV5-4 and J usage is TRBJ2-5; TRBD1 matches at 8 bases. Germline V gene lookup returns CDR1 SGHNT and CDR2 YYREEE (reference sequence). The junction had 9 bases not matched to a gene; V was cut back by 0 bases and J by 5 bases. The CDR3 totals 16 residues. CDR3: CASSLAQGASRETQYF. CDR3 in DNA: TGTGCCAGCAGCTTGGCCCAGGGGGCGTCAAGGGAGACCCAGTACTTC.

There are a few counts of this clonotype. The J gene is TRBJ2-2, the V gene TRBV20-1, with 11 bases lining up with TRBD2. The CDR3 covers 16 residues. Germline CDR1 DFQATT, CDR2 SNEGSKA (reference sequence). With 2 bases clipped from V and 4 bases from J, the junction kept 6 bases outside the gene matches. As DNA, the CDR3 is TGCAGTGCTAGAAGGGGGACTAGCGGAAGCACCGGGGAGCTGTTTTTT. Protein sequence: CSARRGTSGSTGELFF.

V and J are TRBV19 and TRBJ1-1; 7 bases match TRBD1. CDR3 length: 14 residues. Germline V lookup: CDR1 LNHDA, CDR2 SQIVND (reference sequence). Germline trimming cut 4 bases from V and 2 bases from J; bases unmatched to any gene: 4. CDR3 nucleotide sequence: TGTGCCAGTAGTAGGAAGGGGGCTAACACTGAAGCTTTCTTT. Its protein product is CASSRKGANTEAFF.

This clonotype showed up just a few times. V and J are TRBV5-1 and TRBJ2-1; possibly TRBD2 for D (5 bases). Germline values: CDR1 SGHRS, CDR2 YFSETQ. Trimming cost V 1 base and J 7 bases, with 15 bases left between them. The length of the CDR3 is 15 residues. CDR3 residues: CASSLTRAGRNEQFF. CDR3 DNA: TGCGCCAGCAGCTTGACGCGGGCCGGCCGGAATGAGCAGTTCTTC.

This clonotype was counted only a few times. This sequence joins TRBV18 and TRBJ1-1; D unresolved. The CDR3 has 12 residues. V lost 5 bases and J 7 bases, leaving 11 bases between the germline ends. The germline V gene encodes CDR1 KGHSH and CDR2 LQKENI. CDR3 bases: TGTGCCAGCTCAAGAATTCCCCATGAAGCTTTCTTT. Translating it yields CASSRIPHEAFF.

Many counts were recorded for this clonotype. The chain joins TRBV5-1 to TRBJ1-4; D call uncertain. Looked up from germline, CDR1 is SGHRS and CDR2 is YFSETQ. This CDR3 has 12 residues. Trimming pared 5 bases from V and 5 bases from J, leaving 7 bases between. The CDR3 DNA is TGCGCCAGCAGAAGTGGGAATGAAAAACTGTTTTTT. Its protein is CASRSGNEKLFF.

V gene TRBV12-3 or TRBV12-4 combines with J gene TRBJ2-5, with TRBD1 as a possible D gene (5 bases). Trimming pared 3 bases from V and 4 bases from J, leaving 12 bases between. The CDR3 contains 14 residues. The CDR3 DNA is TGTGCCAGCAGTTTGCAGGGCTTGGGAGAGACCCAGTACTTC. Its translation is CASSLQGLGETQYF.

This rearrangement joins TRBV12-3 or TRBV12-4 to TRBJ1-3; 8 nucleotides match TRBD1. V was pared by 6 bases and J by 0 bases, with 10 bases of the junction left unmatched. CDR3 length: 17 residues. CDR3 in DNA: TGTGCCAGCAGGTACCGGACAGGGCTGACCTCTGGAAACACCATATATTTT. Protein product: CASRYRTGLTSGNTIYF.

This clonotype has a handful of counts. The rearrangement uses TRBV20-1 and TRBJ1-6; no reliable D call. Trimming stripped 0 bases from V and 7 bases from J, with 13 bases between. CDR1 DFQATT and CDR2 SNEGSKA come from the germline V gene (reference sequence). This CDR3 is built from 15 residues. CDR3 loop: CSAREVSASNSPLHF. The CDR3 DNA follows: TGCAGTGCTAGAGAGGTTTCGGCCAGCAATTCACCCCTCCACTTT.

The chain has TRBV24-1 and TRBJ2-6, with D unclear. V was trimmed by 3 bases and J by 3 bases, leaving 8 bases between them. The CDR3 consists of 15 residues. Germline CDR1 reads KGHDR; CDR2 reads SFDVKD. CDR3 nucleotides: TGTGCCACCAGTGATCACAGTGGTGGGGCCAACGTCCTGACTTTC. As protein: CATSDHSGGANVLTF.

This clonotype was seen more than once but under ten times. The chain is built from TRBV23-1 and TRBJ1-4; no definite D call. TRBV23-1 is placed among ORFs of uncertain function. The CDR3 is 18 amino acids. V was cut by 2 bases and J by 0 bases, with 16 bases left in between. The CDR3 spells CASSQRQEDVATNEKLFF. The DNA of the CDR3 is TGCGCCAGCAGTCAAAGGCAGGAGGACGTTGCAACTAATGAAAAACTGTTTTTT.

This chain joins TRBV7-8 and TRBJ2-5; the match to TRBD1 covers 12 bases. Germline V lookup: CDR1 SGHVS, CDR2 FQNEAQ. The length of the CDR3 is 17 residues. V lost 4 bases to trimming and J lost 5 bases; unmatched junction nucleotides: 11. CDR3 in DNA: TGTGCCAGCAGCTCGAACTCCGGGACAGGGGGCCGGGAGACCCAGTACTTC. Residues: CASSSNSGTGGRETQYF.

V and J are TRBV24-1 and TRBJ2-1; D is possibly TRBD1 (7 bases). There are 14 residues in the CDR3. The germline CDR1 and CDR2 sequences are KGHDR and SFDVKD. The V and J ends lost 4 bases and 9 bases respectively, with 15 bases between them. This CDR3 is CATSEGGGMSEQFF. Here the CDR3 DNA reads TGTGCCACCAGTGAAGGGGGCGGGATGAGTGAGCAGTTCTTC.